The rows below give T cell receptor beta chains drawn from one sample of a study of tumor-infiltrating lymphocytes in primary liver carcinoma. TCRdb called the multiplex PCR reads again in MiXCR, with one record for every CDR3 protein. The sample shows under 130,000 distinct CDR3 sequences, 80% to 85% of them seen only once. The specimen was liver tumor tissue from sampling region 3. These receptors originate from a man aged 35 to 55 with primary liver carcinoma and hepatitis B virus infection. Each CDR3 is given with its conserved first and last residue. A D gene is named only where the DNA matches it firmly. Expanded clones are given a class, and other clones once, few, many or no size at all.

d_call	v_call	clone_size	j_call	cdr3_nt	cdr3_aa
TRBD1	TRBV11-3	NA	TRBJ2-7	TGTACCACTCGACAGGGGGTGACCTCCTACGAGCAGTATTTC	CTTRQGVTSYEQYF
TRBD1	TRBV12-3/TRBV12-4	once	TRBJ1-2	TGTGCCAGCAGTTACCAGAACAGGGGGGGAGGCTACACCTTC	CASSYQNRGGGYTF
TRBD2	TRBV7-3	NA	TRBJ2-1	TGTACCAGCAGCCTATCTGGGGGGGTCTACAATGAGCAGTTCTTC	CTSSLSGGVYNEQFF
TRBD1	TRBV5-6	NA	TRBJ1-2	TGTGCCAGCTGCTTGGGACAGGGGATGCGCCCCCTCTACGGCTACACCTTC	CASCLGQGMRPLYGYTF
TRBD2	TRBV5-1	NA	TRBJ2-5	TGCGCCAGCAGGTATACCGGGACTAGCAAAGAGACCCAGTACTTC	CASRYTGTSKETQYF
TRBD2	TRBV11-2	NA	TRBJ2-3	TGTACCAGCAGCTTAGATCCGGGGGAGACTAGCATAGATACGCGGTATTTT	CTSSLDPGETSIDTRYF
NA	TRBV5-1	NA	TRBJ1-1	TGCGCCAGTAGCTTGGAGGGGGACATGACTGAAGCTTACTTT	CASSLEGDMTEAYF
TRBD1	TRBV11-2	NA	TRBJ2-6	TGCGCCAGCAGCATGGGGGAAGACAGGGGCATTTCCCTCTCTGGGGGCAACGTCCTGACTTTC	CASSMGEDRGISLSGGNVLTF
TRBD2	TRBV7-8	NA	TRBJ2-5	TGTGCCAGCACTCGAAGGGCGGGAGTGAGGGAAGGGTCCCAGTACTTC	CASTRRAGVREGSQYF
NA	TRBV7-2	NA	TRBJ2-1	TGTGCCAGCAGCCCCAGGACAAGGGGCAATGAGCAGTTCTTC	CASSPRTRGNEQFF
NA	TRBV12-3/TRBV12-4	NA	TRBJ2-5	TGTGCCAGTAGTTTATCGGGCGTGGAGATCCAGTACTTC	CASSLSGVEIQYF
TRBD2	TRBV6-4	many	TRBJ2-3	TGTGCCAGCAGTCGGACTAGCGGGAGCACAGATACGCAGTATTTT	CASSRTSGSTDTQYF
NA	TRBV29-1	NA	TRBJ1-2	TGCAGCTTCCGGGACCTGAATCACTACACCTTC	CSFRDLNHYTF
TRBD2	TRBV6-6	once	TRBJ2-2	TGTGCCAGCAACCCTAGCGGGAGCGGGGGGTTCGTGGAACTGTTTTTT	CASNPSGSGGFVELFF
NA	TRBV5-1	NA	TRBJ2-3	TGCGCCAGTAACCCCTGGGACGGAGATCCGCAGTATTTT	CASNPWDGDPQYF
NA	TRBV5-1	NA	TRBJ2-5	TGCGCCAGCAGTGAATCGGCATTGGAGACCCAGTACTTC	CASSESALETQYF
NA	TRBV11-2	NA	TRBJ2-7	TGTGCCAGCGGCTTAACAGGGAAATCTTACGAGCAGTACTTC	CASGLTGKSYEQYF
NA	TRBV4-2	NA	TRBJ2-5	TGTGCCAGCGGCCAAGAGAATGAGGTTAGTGAGACCCAGTACTTC	CASGQENEVSETQYF
TRBD2	TRBV5-6	many	TRBJ2-3	TGTGCCAGCAGCTTGAGGTTGGGGACTATCACAGATACGCAGTATTTT	CASSLRLGTITDTQYF
TRBD1	TRBV6-6	NA	TRBJ1-6	TGTGTCAGCATTCTGGGAACAGGGGGGAATTCACCCCTCCACTTT	CVSILGTGGNSPLHF
TRBD1	TRBV4-2	NA	TRBJ2-2	TGTGTCAGCAGCCGGGGACAGGGGGCTCGGACCGGGGAGCTGTTTTTT	CVSSRGQGARTGELFF
NA	TRBV5-1	few	TRBJ2-3	TGTGCCAGCAGCTTGAACGGCCATGCTAGCACAGATACGCAGTATTTT	CASSLNGHASTDTQYF
NA	TRBV10-2	NA	TRBJ2-7	TGTGCCAGCATAAACAACTGGGGTCGACCCGAACAGTACTTC	CASINNWGRPEQYF
TRBD2	TRBV29-1	NA	TRBJ2-3	TGCAGTGTTGATGGACTAGCGGGCACAGATACGCAGTATTTT	CSVDGLAGTDTQYF
NA	TRBV10-1	many	TRBJ2-7	TGCGCCAGCAGTCCCGGGGGAATGATCTACGAGCAGTACTTC	CASSPGGMIYEQYF
TRBD1	TRBV28	once	TRBJ2-7	TGTGCCAGCGTGGGACAGAGCCACGAGCAGTGCTTC	CASVGQSHEQCF
NA	TRBV29-1	NA	TRBJ2-3	TGCAGCGTTGCCCGATACGGGATAAGCACAGATACGCAGTATTTT	CSVARYGISTDTQYF
NA	TRBV6-5	NA	TRBJ2-2	TGTGTCAGCAGTTACCAGGACGCCGGGGAGCTGTTTTTT	CVSSYQDAGELFF
NA	TRBV28	NA	TRBJ2-5	TGTGCCAGCAGTCTATTGAACGGGGATATGGAGACCCAGTACTTC	CASSLLNGDMETQYF
NA	TRBV18	NA	TRBJ2-5	TGTGCCAGCTCACCCCGGGACGTTCAAGAGACCCAGTACTTC	CASSPRDVQETQYF
NA	TRBV28	many	TRBJ2-3	TGTGCCAGCAGTTTTGGAGGGAGCACAGATACGCAGTATTTT	CASSFGGSTDTQYF
NA	TRBV5-1	many	TRBJ1-5	TGCGCCAGCAGCTTGGAGCCGGCGGAACCCCAGCATTTT	CASSLEPAEPQHF
TRBD1	TRBV5-4	NA	TRBJ1-1	TGTCCCAGCAGCTTGCGACAGGGCGGGGACACTGAAGCTTTATTT	CPSSLRQGGDTEALF
TRBD1	TRBV4-3	NA	TRBJ1-2	TGCGCCAGCAGCTTCCAGGGGGCATGCTACGGCTACACCTTC	CASSFQGACYGYTF
NA	TRBV11-2	once	TRBJ1-1	TGTGTCAGCAACTTAGACCTGAACACTGAAGCTTTCTTT	CVSNLDLNTEAFF
NA	TRBV11-3	NA	TRBJ2-1	TGTACCAGCAGCTTAGGGGTGGGCAACAATGAGCAGTTCTTC	CTSSLGVGNNEQFF
NA	TRBV5-6	NA	TRBJ2-7	TGTGCCAGTAGCTTGGGAGCAGGTTCCTACAAGCAATACTTC	CASSLGAGSYKQYF
NA	TRBV7-6	NA	TRBJ2-5	TGTGCCAGCAGCCCCTTGACAGGCTTCCAAGAGACCCATTACTTC	CASSPLTGFQETHYF
NA	TRBV29-1	NA	TRBJ2-1	TGCACCGTTGTCTTCCCGAGAGGAAGAGGGAATGAGCAGTTCTTC	CTVVFPRGRGNEQFF
TRBD2	TRBV11-2	NA	TRBJ2-7	TGTGTCAGCAACTTAGGACTAGGATGGTCCTACGAGCAGTACTTC	CVSNLGLGWSYEQYF
TRBD2	TRBV4-1	NA	TRBJ2-1	TGCGCCAGCAGCCAACTCGGGACTAGCGAATACAATGAGCGGTTCTTT	CASSQLGTSEYNERFF
TRBD2	TRBV4-3	NA	TRBJ2-2	TGCGCCAGCAGCCAAGATAGCCCGGGACTAGCGAGCCTGGGGGAGCTGTCTTTT	CASSQDSPGLASLGELSF
NA	TRBV10-3	NA	TRBJ1-5	TGTGCCATCGGTGAGTCGACAGATCAGCCCCAGCATTTT	CAIGESTDQPQHF